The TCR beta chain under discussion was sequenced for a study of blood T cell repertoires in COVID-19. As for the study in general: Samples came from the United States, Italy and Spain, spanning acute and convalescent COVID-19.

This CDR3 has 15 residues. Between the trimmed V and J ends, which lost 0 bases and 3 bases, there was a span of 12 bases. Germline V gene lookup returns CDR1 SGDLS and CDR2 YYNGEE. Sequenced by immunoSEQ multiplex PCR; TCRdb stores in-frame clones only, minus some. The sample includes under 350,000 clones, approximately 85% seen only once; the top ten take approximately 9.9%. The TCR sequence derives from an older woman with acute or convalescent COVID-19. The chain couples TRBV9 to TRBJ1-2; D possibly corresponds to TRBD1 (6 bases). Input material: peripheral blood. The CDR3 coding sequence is TGTGCCAGCAGCGTAGTTTCCAGGGGAGACTATGGCTACACCTTC. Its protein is CASSVVSRGDYGYTF.